The present entry profiles one T cell receptor (beta chain) with its context. Germline CDR1 and CDR2: KGHSH and LQKENI. The V and J ends lost 3 bases and 3 bases respectively, with 15 bases between them. CDR3 length: 15 amino acids. In the authors' workflow: Researchers report that nucleated cell counts were estimated from reference gene primer amplification. Produced via immunoSEQ multiplex PCR; TCRdb's table is partial and in-frame only. V and J calls and clone size come straight from that table; D and trimming were deduced from the DNA. The data show around 80,000 clones, about 81% seen once. The data were taken from a study of blood T cell repertoires in COVID-19. Whole-study context: Researchers got acute and convalescent COVID-19 samples from the United States, Italy and Spain. The analysed material was cDNA or gDNA that came from T cells, B-cell-depleted T cells, or PBMCs.

The clonotype comes from a human donor in a cohort sampled during active COVID-19. The rearrangement links TRBV18 to TRBJ2-7, with D possibly being TRBD1 (6 bases). The source material was peripheral blood. For the CDR3, the DNA is TGTGCCAGCTCACCTTTGGGGGCTTACGTCTACGAGCAGTACTTC. Translating it yields CASSPLGAYVYEQYF. Full variable domain (remainder filled in from reference TRBV18 and TRBJ2-7): NAGVMQNPRHLVRRRGQEARLRCSPMKGHSHVYWYRQLPEEGLKFMVYLQKENIIDESGMPKERFSAEFPKEGPSILRIQQVVRGDSAAYFCASSPLGAYVYEQYFGPGTRLTVT.